Shown below are 11 T cell receptor beta chains from a single sample sequenced in a study of OX40 agonist ivuxolimab in advanced cancers. Library creation used the immunoSEQ multiplex PCR assay. The source is immuneACCESS, and TCRdb retained only in-frame sequences with V and J called. Part of the clones is not carried over; for the studies checked, unresolved V genes explain less than half of this, and the remainder is unexplained. Here the sample has about 84,000 clones; roughly nine tenths occur a single time. Of the sample, 0.19% is held by the ten largest clones. The sample in question was CD4+ or CD8+ T cells sorted from blood, obtained in a trial of the OX40 agonist ivuxolimab. The receptors were sampled from an adult with an advanced solid tumor such as melanoma, head and neck, liver or kidney cancer.

This chain connects TRBV2 to TRBJ1-1, with D possibly being TRBD1 (5 bases). The ends were cut back, 3 bases at V and 1 base at J, with 6 bases in the middle. The germline V gene encodes CDR1 SNHLY and CDR2 FYNNEI. CDR3 length equals 13 residues. CDR3 nucleotide sequence: TGTGCCAGCAGTGACAGGGAGAACACTGAAGCTTTCTTT. It codes for CASSDRENTEAFF.

This chain connects TRBV27 to TRBJ2-5; 8 bases agree with TRBD2. With V trimmed by 5 bases and J by 5 bases, 4 bases remained unmatched. This CDR3 is 13 amino acids long. Germline CDR1 MNHEY, CDR2 SMNVEV (reference sequence). CDR3 region: CASSRGGGETQYF. The CDR3 DNA is TGTGCCAGCAGTCGGGGGGGAGGGGAGACCCAGTACTTC.

The chain carries TRBV27 and TRBJ1-4; TRBD1 is a possible D gene (5 bases). In germline, CDR1 is MNHEY, CDR2 SMNVEV (reference sequence). This CDR3 is built from 17 residues. The germline V and J ends were trimmed by 4 bases and 8 bases, with 23 bases remaining between them. The CDR3 region is CASSSLALHGGREKLFF. The CDR3 coding sequence is TGTGCCAGCAGTTCCCTGGCTTTACATGGGGGACGGGAAAAACTGTTTTTT.

In this sample, this clone turned up once. The genes are TRBV7-9 and TRBJ2-1, with 9 bases fitting TRBD2. CDR1 and CDR2 from the germline V gene are SEHNR and FQNEAQ (reference sequence). The CDR3 extends over 18 amino acids. After removal of 1 base from V and 2 bases from J, the junction contained 9 bases not matched to a gene. CDR3 DNA: TGTGCCAGCAGCTTAGTCGCGGGAGGGTTGGTGCCCTACAATGAGCAGTTCTTC. Its protein is CASSLVAGGLVPYNEQFF.

V and J are TRBV6-1 and TRBJ1-6; 7 nucleotides line up with TRBD1. Germline assignment: CDR1 MNHNS and CDR2 SASEGT. The V gene end was trimmed by 5 bases and the J gene end by 9 bases; junction bases not matched to a gene: 10. The CDR3 is made up of 15 amino acids. The chain's CDR3 is CASSSFQGGGSPLHF. The CDR3 DNA reads TGTGCCAGCAGTTCATTCCAGGGGGGAGGTTCACCCCTCCACTTT.

The V gene is TRBV30, the J gene TRBJ1-4; D ambiguous. The V gene lost 1 base and the J gene lost 8 bases, with 17 bases spanning the gap. Germline values: CDR1 GTSNPN, CDR2 SVGIG (reference sequence). There are 15 residues in the CDR3. In DNA form, the CDR3 reads TGTGCCTGGAGTGAGGAAAGGGCTCTACGGGAAAAACTGTTTTTT. Translation: CAWSEERALREKLFF.

This rearrangement joins TRBV6-5 to TRBJ1-1, with D unresolved. Between the trimmed V and J ends, which lost 2 bases and 6 bases, there was a span of 10 bases. The CDR3 length is 13 residues. In germline, CDR1 is MNHEY, CDR2 SVGAGI. As DNA, the CDR3 is TGTGCCAGCAGTTACGGTGCGAGCCCTGAAGCTTTCTTT. Translated, it gives CASSYGASPEAFF.

J is TRBJ2-3 and V is TRBV4-1; the match to TRBD2 covers 15 bases. The CDR3 runs to 19 residues. Germline V gives CDR1 MGHRA, CDR2 YSYEKL. The V and J ends lost 1 base and 8 bases, in that order; junction bases with no gene match: 13. The CDR3 DNA follows: TGCGCCAGCAGCCAAGTGGCTCGTAGGACTAGCGGGGGGGCGCGTACGCAGTATTTT. Protein sequence: CASSQVARRTSGGARTQYF.

The count of this clone is one. Here the CDR3 DNA reads TGTGCCAGCAGTGATTGGGTTCAGCCCCAGCATTTT. Translated, it gives CASSDWVQPQHF. This chain uses TRBV2 with TRBJ1-5, with unresolved D. Germline V CDR1 and CDR2: SNHLY, FYNNEI. This CDR3 is built from 12 residues. Trimming removed 3 bases at V and 6 bases at J, with 6 bases between. Full variable domain (missing parts from reference TRBV2 and TRBJ1-5): EPEVTQTPSHQVTQMGQEVILRCVPISNHLYFYWYRQILGQKVEFLVSFYNNEISEKSEIFDDQFSVERPDGSNFTLKIRSTKLEDSAMYFCASSDWVQPQHFGDGTRLSIL.

The chain has TRBV11-3 and TRBJ2-7; maybe TRBD1 (6 bases). The V end was cut by 5 bases, the J end by 0 bases, with 17 bases between. The CDR3 length is 16 residues. Germline CDR1 SGHNT, CDR2 YENEEA. The CDR3 protein is CASSPTARTVSYEQYV. CDR3 nucleotide sequence: TGTGCCAGCAGCCCTACTGCGAGGACAGTCTCCTACGAGCAGTACGTC.

The rearrangement links TRBV7-3 to TRBJ2-2; weak D call: TRBD2 (6 bases). CDR1 and CDR2 (germline): SGHTA, FQGTGA. Trimming removed 5 bases from V and 4 bases from J, with 11 bases in between. This CDR3 spans 14 amino acids. In nucleotides, the CDR3 is TGTGCCAGCAGCCCGGACTACCTCACCGGGGAGCTGTTTTTT. Its protein product is CASSPDYLTGELFF.